Sequencing of this T cell receptor beta chain was carried out in a study of monozygotic twins with inflammatory bowel disease. Study observations and caveats: IBD patients had lower TCRbeta diversity (inverse Simpson) than healthy co-twins. Researchers were unable to tell different T cell subtypes apart.

The CDR3 spans 15 residues. Germline V gene data show CDR1 as SGHRS and CDR2 as YFSETQ. Eight separate reactions for every sample produced the cDNA. UMIs with a 6-nucleotide sample barcode were added by template switching. Using the 5' RACE reads, TCRdb records one entry per CDR3 protein without DNA. The sample shows 150,000 to 200,000 distinct CDR3 sequences, and 2% to 3% sits with its ten largest clones. Worth noting for this clonotype: What it binds is unknown.

The clonotype was recovered from a human donor with ulcerative colitis or Crohn's disease, or a healthy co-twin of an affected twin (not recorded which). Sequencing was done on a sample of blood. The chain is built from TRBV5-1 and TRBJ2-5; TCRdb returns TRBD1, unconfirmable since there is no DNA. CDR3 residues: CASSLGAQGGGTQYF.